Sequencing of this T cell receptor beta chain was carried out in a study of blood T cell repertoires in COVID-19. At the level of the study: In each case, the material was cDNA or gDNA derived from T cells, B-cell-depleted T cells, or PBMCs.

Authors' analysis steps: The authors estimated nucleated cell counts from reference gene primer amplification. Profiling relied on immunoSEQ multiplex PCR, and the TCRdb table lists in-frame clones only, not all of them. The V and J calls and clone size come from that table; D and trimming were worked out from the DNA. Of 250,000 to 300,000 clones listed, approximately 88% are singletons. This clone was seen once. This clonotype originated in a woman in her 70s with COVID-19, enrolled during active disease. The sample was peripheral blood.

CDR3 sequence reads: CASSRGGQIYGYTF. CDR3 nucleotides: TGTGCCAGCAGCCGCGGCGGGCAGATCTATGGCTACACCTTC. J is TRBJ1-2 and V is TRBV3-1 (or the pseudogene TRBV3-2), with D uncertain. Between the trimmed V and J ends, which lost 4 bases and 4 bases, there was a span of 13 bases. The CDR3 spans 14 residues. Germline V gene lookup returns CDR1 LGHDT and CDR2 YNNKEL (reference sequence).